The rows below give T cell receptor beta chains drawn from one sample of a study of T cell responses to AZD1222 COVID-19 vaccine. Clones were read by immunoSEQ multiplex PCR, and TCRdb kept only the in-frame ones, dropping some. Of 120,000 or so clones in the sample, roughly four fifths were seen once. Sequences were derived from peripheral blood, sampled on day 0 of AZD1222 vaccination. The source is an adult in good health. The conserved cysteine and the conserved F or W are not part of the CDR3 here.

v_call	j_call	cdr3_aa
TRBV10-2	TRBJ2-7	ATQSGVGYEQY
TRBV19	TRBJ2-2	ASSGSGGTNTGELF
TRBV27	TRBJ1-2	ASSFSGFSGYT
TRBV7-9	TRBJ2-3	ASSPGIAGNTDTQY
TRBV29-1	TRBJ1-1	SLSLLGTTEAF
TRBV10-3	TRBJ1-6	AISGDPNSPLH
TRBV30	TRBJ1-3	AWTWGSRGNTIY
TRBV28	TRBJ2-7	ASSARGVLGEQY
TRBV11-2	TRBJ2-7	ASSLQGGPYEQY
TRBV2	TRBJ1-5	ASNRQGGDQPQH
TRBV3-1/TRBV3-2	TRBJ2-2	ASSPLTSGNTGELF
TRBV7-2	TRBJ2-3	ATNRENKATDTQY
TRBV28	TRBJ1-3	ASSLPGQGATIY
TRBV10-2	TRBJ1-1	ASSESGQGVMNTEAF
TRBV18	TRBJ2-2	ASSPPSGRGRLNTGELF